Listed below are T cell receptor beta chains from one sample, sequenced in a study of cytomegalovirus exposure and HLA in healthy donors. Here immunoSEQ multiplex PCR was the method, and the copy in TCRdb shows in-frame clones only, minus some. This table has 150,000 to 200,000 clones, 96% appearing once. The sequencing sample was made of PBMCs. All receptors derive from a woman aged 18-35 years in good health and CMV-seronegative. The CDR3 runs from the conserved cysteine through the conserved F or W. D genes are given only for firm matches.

CDR3: CASRPQGGGPYEQYF
DNA: TGTGCCAGCAGGCCACAGGGCGGGGGGCCCTACGAGCAGTACTTC
J: TRBJ2-7
V: TRBV6-6
D: TRBD2

CDR3: CASSEDQDRKETQYF
DNA: TGTGCCAGCAGTGAAGACCAGGACAGAAAAGAGACCCAGTACTTC
J: TRBJ2-5
V: TRBV25-1
D: -

CDR3: CASSQIRDRGLKRSEKLFF
DNA: TGCGCCAGCAGCCAAATCCGGGACAGGGGGCTTAAGAGGTCCGAAAAACTGTTTTTT
J: TRBJ1-4
V: TRBV4-1
D: TRBD1

CDR3: CASSLFGTGKSTDTQYF
DNA: TGTGCCAGCAGTCTGTTCGGGACTGGGAAAAGCACAGATACGCAGTATTTT
J: TRBJ2-3
V: TRBV25-1
D: -

CDR3: CASTPSGVGSREQYF
DNA: TGTGCCAGCACCCCTTCAGGCGTTGGATCCCGGGAGCAGTACTTC
J: TRBJ2-7
V: TRBV27
D: -

CDR3: CASSPRWTVRSYEQYF
DNA: TGTGCCAGCAGCCCGAGATGGACAGTTCGCTCCTACGAGCAGTACTTC
J: TRBJ2-7
V: TRBV9
D: -

CDR3: CASSQGLNYNEQFF
DNA: TGTGCCAGCAGCCAGGGACTTAACTACAATGAGCAGTTCTTC
J: TRBJ2-1
V: TRBV27
D: -

CDR3: CASSSPWGDYGYTF
DNA: TGTGCCAGCAGCTCCCCCTGGGGGGACTATGGCTACACCTTC
J: TRBJ1-2
V: TRBV7-8
D: -

CDR3: CSVGTGREELFF
DNA: TGCAGCGTGGGGACAGGGCGGGAGGAGCTGTTTTTT
J: TRBJ2-2
V: TRBV29-1
D: TRBD1

CDR3: CSVETTGDPYGYTF
DNA: TGCAGCGTTGAAACAACAGGGGATCCCTATGGCTACACCTTC
J: TRBJ1-2
V: TRBV29-1
D: TRBD1

CDR3: CASSPTIFGGTPGGF
DNA: TGTGCCAGCAGCCCGACCATATTTGGTGGCACACCCGGCGGCTTC
J: TRBJ2-7
V: TRBV11-2
D: -

CDR3: CAWTTGGLGYTF
DNA: TGTGCCTGGACCACAGGGGGCCTAGGCTACACCTTC
J: TRBJ1-2
V: TRBV30
D: TRBD1

CDR3: CATSRTVPGQSLPYYEQYF
DNA: TGTGCCACCAGCAGAACCGTCCCGGGACAGTCGCTTCCTTACTACGAGCAGTACTTC
J: TRBJ2-7
V: TRBV15
D: TRBD1